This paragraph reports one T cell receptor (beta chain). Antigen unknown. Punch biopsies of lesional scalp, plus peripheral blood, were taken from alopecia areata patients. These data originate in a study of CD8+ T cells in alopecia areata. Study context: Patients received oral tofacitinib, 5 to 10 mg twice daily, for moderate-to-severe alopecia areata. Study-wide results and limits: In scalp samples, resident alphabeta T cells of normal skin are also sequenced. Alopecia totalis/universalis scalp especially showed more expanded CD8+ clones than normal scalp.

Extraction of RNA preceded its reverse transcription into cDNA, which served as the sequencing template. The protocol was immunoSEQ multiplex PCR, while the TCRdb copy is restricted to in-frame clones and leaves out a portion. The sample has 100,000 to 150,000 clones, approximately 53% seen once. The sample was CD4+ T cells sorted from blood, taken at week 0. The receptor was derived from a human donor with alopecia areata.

CDR3 protein: CASRRPGTSGLYNWFF. CDR3 in DNA: TGTGCCAGCAGACGACCCGGGACTAGCGGACTCTACAACTGGTTCTTC. The rearrangement joins TRBV28 to TRBJ2-1; 11 bases agree with TRBD2. Germline CDR1 and CDR2: MDHEN and SYDVKM. The CDR3 consists of 16 residues. Trimming removed 6 bases from V and 15 bases from J; junction bases left unmatched: 19.